Shown below are 29 T cell receptor beta chains from a single sample sequenced in a study of cytomegalovirus exposure and HLA in healthy donors. Primers for the PCR totalled 60 Vbeta and 13 Jbeta. Measured with immunoSEQ multiplex PCR; TCRdb has only the in-frame clones, and not every one. This table lists approximately 46,000 clones. What was sequenced was PBMCs. The source is a male donor in good health and CMV-seronegative.

This chain links TRBV27 with TRBJ2-3; the match to TRBD1 covers 8 bases. The CDR3 has 14 residues. The V gene's germline CDR1 is MNHEY and CDR2 SMNVEV (reference sequence). V shed 2 bases and J 5 bases; nucleotides not matched to a gene: 3. In DNA form, the CDR3 reads TGTGCCAGCAGTTTACAGGGGGCTAGAGATACGCAGTATTTT. This sequence encodes CASSLQGARDTQYF.

J is TRBJ1-4 and V is TRBV5-1, with no clear D. Germline V CDR1 and CDR2: SGHRS, YFSETQ. This CDR3 spans 13 amino acids. V lost 7 bases, J lost 0 bases, and 7 bases lay in between. CDR3 loop: CASRRATNEKLFF. In nucleotides, the CDR3 is TGCGCCAGCCGACGGGCAACTAATGAAAAACTGTTTTTT.

The rearrangement links TRBV6-5 to TRBJ2-7; 9 nucleotides agree with TRBD2. V was pared by 2 bases and J by 6 bases, with 11 bases of the junction left unmatched. Germline V lookup: CDR1 MNHEY, CDR2 SVGAGI. CDR3 length equals 16 residues. The chain's CDR3 is CASSYTPGLASGEQYF. As DNA, the CDR3 is TGTGCCAGCAGTTACACACCGGGACTAGCATCGGGCGAGCAGTACTTC.

The chain uses TRBV7-9 and TRBJ2-1, with a possible D match to TRBD2 (6 bases). V was pared by 0 bases and J by 7 bases, with 10 bases between. This CDR3 has 14 amino acids. Germline V lookup: CDR1 SEHNR, CDR2 FQNEAQ (reference sequence). CDR3: CASSLAGLLNEQFF. The CDR3 DNA reads as TGTGCCAGCAGCTTAGCGGGACTCTTGAATGAGCAGTTCTTC.

The chain links TRBV9 to TRBJ2-3, with TRBD2 matching over 7 bases. CDR1 and CDR2 (germline): SGDLS, YYNGEE. Trimming at V came to 1 base and at J to 1 base, leaving 0 bases not matched to a gene. This CDR3 has 14 amino acids. Here the CDR3 reads CASSVTSGTDTQYF. DNA of the CDR3: TGTGCCAGCAGCGTAACTAGCGGCACAGATACGCAGTATTTT. Variable domain in full (rest from reference TRBV9 and TRBJ2-3): DSGVTQTPKHLITATGQRVTLRCSPRSGDLSVYWYQQSLDQGLQFLIQYYNGEERAKGNILERFSAQQFPDLHSELNLSSLELGDSALYFCASSVTSGTDTQYFGPGTRLTVL.

V gene TRBV29-1 combines with J gene TRBJ1-2, with 8 bases matching TRBD1. Per germline, CDR1 SQVTM and CDR2 ANQGSEA. V dropped 7 bases and J dropped 6; count of bases not matched to a gene: 4. The CDR3 is 11 residues long. Written as DNA, the CDR3 is TGCAGCGCCGGACAGGGAAATGGCTACACCTTC. Protein sequence: CSAGQGNGYTF.

This chain uses TRBV28 with TRBJ2-2, with 15 bases lining up with TRBD2. The CDR3 is 17 residues long. Germline-derived CDR1 and CDR2 are MDHEN and SYDVKM. The V segment lost 5 bases and the J segment 7 bases; nucleotides outside the gene matches: 8. DNA for the CDR3: TGTGCCAGCAGTCCTCCGGGACTAGCGGGAGGAGGCGGGGAGCTGTTTTTT. Translating it yields CASSPPGLAGGGGELFF.

The CDR3 DNA is TGTGCCAGCACTAAAGCGGACAGTGGGGCTGAAGCTTTCTTT. Translated: CASTKADSGAEAFF. This sequence joins TRBV25-1 and TRBJ1-1; TRBD1 is a possible D gene (6 bases). The CDR3 covers 14 residues. V was pared by 7 bases and J by 6 bases, with 18 bases between. Per the germline V gene, CDR1 is MGHDK and CDR2 is SYGVNS.

The chain has TRBV6-1 and TRBJ2-7, with 7 bases matching TRBD2. The CDR3 has 14 amino acids. The germline V gene encodes CDR1 MNHNS and CDR2 SASEGT. Losses at the gene ends were 5 bases for V and 0 bases for J; bases not matched to a gene: 4. CDR3 loop: CASSTSGISYEQYF. CDR3 DNA: TGTGCCAGCAGTACGAGCGGGATCTCCTACGAGCAGTACTTC.

The chain combines TRBV25-1 with TRBJ1-2, with D unclear. CDR3 length equals 14 residues. Germline CDR1 is MGHDK and CDR2 is SYGVNS. Deletions cut 6 bases from V and 3 bases from J, with 14 bases between. The CDR3 sequence: CASSPRGIYYGYTF. CDR3 DNA: TGTGCCAGCAGCCCGAGAGGGATCTACTATGGCTACACCTTC.

The chain employs TRBV30 and TRBJ1-1; a possible D gene is TRBD1 (5 bases). Trimming cost V 0 bases and J 6 bases, with 8 bases left between them. CDR3 length: 12 residues. The V gene's germline CDR1 is GTSNPN and CDR2 SVGIG (reference sequence). CDR3 bases: TGTGCCTGGAGTGTATGGGGGGCTGAAGCTTTCTTT. It is translated as CAWSVWGAEAFF.

The CDR3 coding sequence is TGTGCCACCGAGGAGGATCGCTCCTACAATGAGCAGTTCTTC. Translating gives CATEEDRSYNEQFF. V and J are TRBV15 and TRBJ2-1, with D possibly TRBD2 on 5 matching bases. From germline, CDR1 is LNHNV and CDR2 YYDKDF (reference sequence). Trimming took off 8 bases at V and 0 bases at J, with 11 bases between the two ends. This CDR3 region has 14 residues.

The chain has TRBV30 and TRBJ2-5; D is uncertain. The CDR3 length is 14 residues. The germline V gene encodes CDR1 GTSNPN and CDR2 SVGIG (reference sequence). Trimming stripped 1 base from V and 4 bases from J, with 13 bases between. DNA of the CDR3: TGTGCCTGGAGTGCGGCGGAGCTTCGAGAGACCCAGTACTTC. Its translation is CAWSAAELRETQYF.

This sequence joins TRBV11-1 and TRBJ2-7; 7 bases align to TRBD2. There are 14 residues in the CDR3. V trimming: 8 bases; J trimming: 0 bases; junction bases outside the gene matches: 7. Per the germline V gene, CDR1 is SGHAT and CDR2 is FQDESV (reference sequence). CDR3 sequence reads: CASAWEGNSYEQYF. CDR3 nucleotide sequence: TGTGCCAGCGCGTGGGAGGGAAACTCCTACGAGCAGTACTTC. Supplemented by reference TRBV11-1 and TRBJ2-7, the full variable domain reads EAEVAQSPRYKITEKSQAVAFWCDPISGHATLYWYRQILGQGPELLVQFQDESVVDDSQLPKDRFSAERLKGVDSTLKIQPAELGDSAMYLCASAWEGNSYEQYFGPGTRLTVT.

The V gene is TRBV6-1, the J gene TRBJ1-5; 8 positions match TRBD1. Germline trimming cut 2 bases from V and 6 bases from J; bases unmatched to any gene: 9. There are 16 residues in the CDR3. Germline CDR1 is MNHNS and CDR2 is SASEGT. CDR3 in DNA: TGTGCCAGCAGTGAATTTGGGCAGGGGGCGTTTCAGCCCCAGCATTTT. Residues: CASSEFGQGAFQPQHF.

This chain joins TRBV7-9 and TRBJ2-7; D is possibly TRBD2 (6 bases). This CDR3 spans 13 amino acids. V lost 9 bases to trimming and J lost 2 bases, with 14 bases between them. Germline CDR1 is SEHNR and CDR2 is FQNEAQ (reference sequence). CDR3 sequence (DNA): TGTGCCAGTGGGGGAGGAAGGGCCTACGAGCAGTACTTC. Its protein is CASGGGRAYEQYF.

The rearrangement uses TRBV28 and TRBJ1-4; no reliable D call. The germline V and J ends were trimmed by 3 bases and 7 bases, with 18 bases remaining between them. Germline V CDR1 and CDR2: MDHEN, SYDVKM. The CDR3 is 16 residues long. The CDR3 region is CASSLGAGYTGEKLFF. The CDR3 DNA is TGTGCCAGCAGTTTGGGAGCGGGCTATACGGGTGAAAAACTGTTTTTT.

This chain links TRBV30 with TRBJ1-2; 8 bases are a match to TRBD1. Losses at the gene ends were 0 bases for V and 5 bases for J; bases not matched to a gene: 5. The CDR3 consists of 14 residues. CDR1 GTSNPN and CDR2 SVGIG come from the germline V gene (reference sequence). The CDR3 spells CAWSVQGARYGYTF. The CDR3 nucleotides are TGTGCCTGGAGTGTGCAGGGGGCGCGGTATGGCTACACCTTC.

The V call is TRBV10-3, the J call TRBJ2-1; TRBD1 agrees at 7 bases. CDR1 and CDR2 (germline): ENHRY, SYGVKD. Trimming cost V 8 bases and J 8 bases; bases outside gene matches: 6. This CDR3 spans 12 amino acids. Here the CDR3 DNA reads TGTGCCATCGGTGGGACAGCGGATGAGCAGTTCTTC. It specifies CAIGGTADEQFF.

CDR3 in DNA: TGTGCCAGCACGAGTAGCGGGAGCTACGAGCAGTACTTC. Its translation is CASTSSGSYEQYF. The chain uses TRBV7-6 and TRBJ2-7; 9 positions agree with TRBD2. Germline CDR1 reads SGHVS; CDR2 reads FNYEAQ. Losses at the gene ends were 7 bases for V and 3 bases for J; bases not matched to a gene: 4. The CDR3 extends over 13 amino acids.

The chain couples TRBV5-1 to TRBJ1-3; D gene uncertain. CDR1 SGHRS and CDR2 YFSETQ come from the germline V gene. V dropped 0 bases and J dropped 4 bases, with 5 bases sitting between them. The CDR3 is 13 residues long. CDR3 sequence (DNA): TGCGCCAGCAGCTTGGAACAGGGAAACACCATATATTTT. It encodes CASSLEQGNTIYF. The full variable domain, with the rest looked up from reference TRBV5-1 and TRBJ1-3, is KAGVTQTPRYLIKTRGQQVTLSCSPISGHRSVSWYQQTPGQGLQFLFEYFSETQRNKGNFPGRFSGRQFSNSRSEMNVSTLELGDSALYLCASSLEQGNTIYFGEGSWLTVV.

The chain recombines TRBV28 with TRBJ1-2; D gene ambiguous. Germline CDR1 is MDHEN and CDR2 is SYDVKM. Trimming removed 11 bases at V and 2 bases at J, with 9 bases between. The CDR3 contains 11 residues. This CDR3 reads CASGINYGYTF. CDR3 bases: TGTGCCTCGGGGATCAACTATGGCTACACCTTC.

This chain uses TRBV27 with TRBJ1-2; 9 positions match TRBD1. The CDR3 sequence is 16 residues long. Per the germline V gene, CDR1 is MNHEY and CDR2 is SMNVEV (reference sequence). V dropped 6 bases and J dropped 5; count of bases not matched to a gene: 13. CDR3 coding DNA: TGTGCCAGCAGCAGGGACAGGGCGAGTCAGGGGTATGGCTACACCTTC. Translating gives CASSRDRASQGYGYTF.

V is TRBV6-1 and J is TRBJ1-2; D is perhaps TRBD1 (5 bases). Germline values: CDR1 MNHNS, CDR2 SASEGT. The CDR3 extends over 13 amino acids. Trimming cost V 1 base and J 2 bases, with 5 bases left between them. The CDR3 here is CASSEGTNYGYTF. The CDR3, as DNA: TGTGCCAGCAGTGAAGGGACAAACTATGGCTACACCTTC.

J is TRBJ2-7 and V is TRBV27, with 10 bases aligning to TRBD1. CDR3 length equals 15 residues. CDR1 and CDR2 (germline): MNHEY, SMNVEV (reference sequence). With 5 bases clipped from V and 6 bases from J, the junction kept 10 bases outside the gene matches. CDR3 loop: CASSMRDRGTVEQYF. CDR3 DNA sequence: TGTGCCAGCAGTATGCGGGACAGGGGAACTGTCGAGCAGTACTTC.

The rearrangement links TRBV10-1 to TRBJ1-6, with D possibly being TRBD1 (5 bases). Germline V CDR1 and CDR2: WNHNN, SYGVQD (reference sequence). Deletions cut 3 bases from V and 7 bases from J, with 13 bases between. This CDR3 region has 15 residues. The chain's CDR3 is CASSEGGQWNSPLHF. In DNA, the CDR3 is TGCGCCAGCAGTGAAGGTGGACAATGGAATTCACCCCTCCACTTT.

This sequence joins TRBV19 and TRBJ1-2, with D possibly being TRBD1 (5 bases). Germline V gene lookup returns CDR1 LNHDA and CDR2 SQIVND (reference sequence). The CDR3 spans 15 residues. The V end lost 9 bases, the J end lost 7 bases, and 24 bases lay between the germline ends. The DNA for the CDR3 is TGTGCCAGCCTATCCCGGGGGACTCTTGCGGGTGGCTACACCTTC. Its protein product is CASLSRGTLAGGYTF.

The chain uses TRBV19 and TRBJ1-2; no clear D. The CDR3 has 15 residues. The germline gives CDR1 LNHDA, CDR2 SQIVND (reference sequence). V was trimmed by 1 base and J by 8 bases, leaving 17 bases between them. Written as DNA, the CDR3 is TGTGCCAGTAGTATAGTAGAGAGAAAGCTTAACGGCTACACCTTC. Its protein is CASSIVERKLNGYTF.

This chain joins TRBV2 and TRBJ2-7; D unresolved. The CDR3 sequence is 14 residues long. V shed 3 bases and J shed 2 bases, with 11 bases lying between them. Germline V gene lookup returns CDR1 SNHLY and CDR2 FYNNEI. CDR3 region: CASSERYFAYEQYF. The CDR3, as DNA: TGTGCCAGCAGTGAGCGGTATTTCGCCTACGAGCAGTACTTC.